This T cell receptor beta chain was recovered during a study of blood T cell repertoires in COVID-19. Overall study: The study drew acute and convalescent COVID-19 samples from the United States, Italy and Spain. Nucleic acid was either cDNA or gDNA, and it came from T cells, B-cell-depleted T cells, or PBMCs.

In the study's own analysis: Estimates of nucleated cell counts were drawn from the amplification of reference gene primers. Libraries were prepared by immunoSEQ multiplex PCR; TCRdb keeps only in-frame clonotypes and omits some of them. Clone size and the V and J calls come from that table; the DNA yielded D and trimming. The sample lists about 260,000 clones, nearly 90% occurring once. This clonotype was obtained from a human donor in a cohort sampled during active COVID-19. The sample comprised peripheral blood.

CDR3 residues: CASSPQDRVLSEQYF. CDR3 sequence (DNA): TGTGCCAGCAGCCCCCAGGACAGGGTGCTCAGCGAGCAGTACTTC. V and J are TRBV28 and TRBJ2-7, with 8 nucleotides matching TRBD1. This CDR3 spans 15 amino acids. The junction had 13 bases not matched to a gene; V was cut back by 6 bases and J by 6 bases. CDR1 is MDHEN, CDR2 SYDVKM, per germline.